This is a list of T cell receptor beta chains from one sample in a study of vaccination and CD4 T cells after COVID-19. One entry per CDR3 protein results from TCRdb running MiXCR on the PCR reads. Seen here are about 4,900 distinct CDR3 sequences, 25% to 30% observed once, and the top ten hold 30% to 40%. These receptors' targets are unknown. The sample comprised CD4+ T cells from blood, cultured in vitro. The receptors here all came from a human donor in good health. CDR3s include the opening cysteine and the closing phenylalanine or tryptophan. The D gene is left open where the match is weak. Expanded clones are given a class, and other clones once, few, many or no size at all.

j_call	clone_size	v_call	d_call	cdr3_aa	cdr3_nt
TRBJ2-3	.	TRBV7-9	.	CASSFSLGADTQYF	TGTGCCAGCAGCTTCTCCCTAGGAGCAGATACGCAGTATTTT
TRBJ1-1	once	TRBV29-1	.	CSVELRLANTEAFF	TGCAGCGTTGAATTACGACTGGCGAACACTGAAGCTTTCTTT
TRBJ1-2	medium-sized	TRBV20-1	TRBD1	CSARYGQGGNYGYTF	TGCAGTGCTAGATACGGACAGGGCGGTAACTATGGCTACACCTTC
TRBJ1-5	large	TRBV7-2	.	CASPGRGEYDQPQHF	TGTGCCAGCCCCGGAAGGGGGGAGTATGATCAGCCCCAGCATTTT
TRBJ1-2	few	TRBV21-1	.	CASSFQLQGEVGGYTF	TGTGCCAGCAGCTTTCAACTCCAGGGAGAGGTTGGTGGCTACACCTTC
TRBJ1-2	few	TRBV24-1	.	CATSDGGLDYGYTF	TGTGCCACCAGTGATGGGGGGCTCGACTATGGCTACACCTTC
TRBJ2-3	.	TRBV5-6	.	CASSLTATDTQYF	TGTGCCAGCAGCTTGACAGCCACAGATACGCAGTATTTT
TRBJ1-3	.	TRBV7-9	.	CASSLEELNTIYF	TGTGCCAGCAGCTTAGAGGAATTAAACACCATATATTTT
TRBJ1-5	.	TRBV19	TRBD1	CASSPPRDRAGNQPQHF	TGTGCCAGTAGCCCTCCCCGGGACAGGGCTGGGAATCAGCCCCAGCATTTT
TRBJ2-1	.	TRBV11-2	TRBD2	CASSRGSGGYNEQFF	TGTGCCAGCAGTCGGGGGTCGGGGGGCTACAATGAGCAGTTCTTC
TRBJ2-7	few	TRBV5-1	.	CASRPGWKKGLWSSYEQYF	TGCGCCAGCAGGCCTGGGTGGAAGAAGGGACTTTGGAGCTCCTACGAGCAGTACTTC
TRBJ2-2	.	TRBV7-9	TRBD1	CASSPPSDRGAGRGTGELFF	TGTGCCAGCAGCCCGCCCTCTGACAGGGGGGCAGGGAGGGGCACCGGGGAGCTGTTTTTT
TRBJ1-1	few	TRBV29-1	.	CSARLQGDTEAFF	TGCAGCGCCAGACTACAGGGAGACACTGAAGCTTTCTTT
TRBJ1-1	.	TRBV20-1	TRBD1	CSARTGDTEAFF	TGCAGTGCTAGGACAGGGGACACTGAAGCTTTCTTT
TRBJ1-1	.	TRBV27	.	CASSFYRDTEAFF	TGTGCCAGCAGTTTCTACAGGGACACTGAAGCTTTCTTT
TRBJ2-7	.	TRBV18	TRBD1	CASSPIGTGDGEQYF	TGTGCCAGCTCACCAATTGGGACAGGAGACGGCGAGCAGTACTTC
TRBJ2-3	.	TRBV12-3/TRBV12-4	TRBD2	CAIRVSGGYTDTQYF	TGTGCCATCAGAGTGAGCGGGGGGTACACAGATACGCAGTATTTT
TRBJ2-7	once	TRBV19	.	CASRPAGKFYEQYF	TGTGCCAGTAGACCCGCCGGGAAGTTCTACGAGCAGTACTTC
TRBJ2-5	.	TRBV20-1	TRBD1	CSAKRPRGGSQETRYF	TGCAGTGCCAAAAGGCCAAGAGGGGGCTCACAAGAGACCCGGTACTTC
TRBJ2-5	.	TRBV6-1	.	CASSEVPTETQYF	TGTGCCAGCAGTGAAGTTCCTACAGAGACCCAGTACTTC
TRBJ2-2	.	TRBV6-4	.	CASSGGDTGELFF	TGTGCCAGCAGTGGGGGCGACACCGGGGAGCTGTTTTTT
TRBJ1-1	.	TRBV5-6	.	CASSFGRQNTEAFF	TGTGCCAGCAGCTTCGGACGCCAGAACACTGAAGCTTTCTTT
TRBJ2-5	few	TRBV11-2	.	CASSLSGGQQTQYF	TGTGCCAGCAGCTTATCAGGAGGGCAACAGACCCAGTACTTC
TRBJ1-5	.	TRBV30	TRBD1	CAWSRTGYEPQHF	TGTGCCTGGAGTAGGACAGGCTACGAGCCCCAGCATTTT
TRBJ1-2	.	TRBV5-4	TRBD1	CASSLAGGTNGYTF	TGTGCCAGCAGCCTGGCAGGGGGTACTAATGGCTACACCTTC
TRBJ1-5	medium-sized	TRBV7-2	.	CASSLIGGGTQNQPQHF	TGTGCCAGCAGCTTAATTGGCGGCGGGACGCAAAATCAGCCCCAGCATTTT
TRBJ2-1	.	TRBV30	.	CASRRGADEQFF	TGTGCCTCTCGGAGGGGGGCCGATGAGCAGTTCTTC
TRBJ1-1	.	TRBV7-9	.	CASSREMNTEAFF	TGTGCCAGCAGTCGGGAAATGAACACTGAAGCTTTCTTT
TRBJ1-4	few	TRBV20-1	.	CSARRLATNEKLFF	TGCAGTGCTAGGCGCCTTGCAACTAATGAAAAACTGTTTTTT
TRBJ2-3	.	TRBV9	TRBD2	CASSVQAPTSGDFLRTDTQYF	TGTGCCAGCAGCGTCCAAGCCCCGACTAGCGGGGACTTCCTCCGCACAGATACGCAGTATTTT
TRBJ1-6	.	TRBV19	TRBD1	CASRDGQGLNSPLHF	TGTGCCAGTAGGGATGGACAGGGATTAAATTCACCCCTCCACTTT
TRBJ1-2	.	TRBV5-1	.	CASSLAAPNPGGGGYTF	TGCGCCAGCAGCTTGGCCGCGCCAAACCCCGGCGGGGGTGGCTACACCTTC
TRBJ1-5	few	TRBV20-1	.	CSASQDNSNQPQHF	TGCAGTGCTTCACAGGATAATAGCAATCAGCCCCAGCATTTT
TRBJ2-7	few	TRBV6-1	.	CASTRPGDKTGEQYF	TGTGCCAGCACTCGCCCGGGGGACAAAACGGGCGAGCAGTACTTC
TRBJ1-2	few	TRBV12-3/TRBV12-4	.	CASSNGDYGYTF	TGTGCCAGCAGTAACGGGGACTATGGCTACACCTTC
TRBJ2-5	medium-sized	TRBV12-3/TRBV12-4	TRBD2	CASSSTWGLAGGLETQYF	TGTGCCAGCAGTTCCACCTGGGGTCTAGCGGGGGGGCTCGAGACCCAGTACTTC
TRBJ1-1	.	TRBV20-1	TRBD1	CSARTGVEAFF	TGCAGTGCCCGGACAGGGGTCGAAGCTTTCTTT
TRBJ1-2	.	TRBV29-1	TRBD1	CSVGDRGRLNYGYTF	TGCAGCGTCGGAGACAGGGGACGACTTAACTATGGCTACACCTTC
TRBJ1-2	.	TRBV19	.	CASSVTGTYGYTF	TGTGCCAGTAGTGTCACCGGGACCTATGGCTACACCTTC
TRBJ1-1	few	TRBV7-2	TRBD1	CASSLGQGASTEAFF	TGTGCCAGCAGCTTAGGACAGGGGGCAAGCACTGAAGCTTTCTTT
TRBJ2-7	few	TRBV7-6	.	CASSLARDTAYEQYF	TGTGCCAGCAGCTTAGCGCGGGACACCGCCTACGAGCAGTACTTC
TRBJ2-7	few	TRBV20-1	TRBD1	CSARPGQYRTYEQYF	TGCAGTGCTAGACCGGGACAGTATAGAACCTACGAGCAGTACTTC
TRBJ1-1	medium-sized	TRBV6-1	TRBD1	CASSPTGTNTEAFF	TGTGCCAGCAGTCCGACAGGGACGAACACTGAAGCTTTCTTT
TRBJ2-7	few	TRBV6-1	.	CASSEVGAAIIYEQYF	TGTGCCAGCAGTGAAGTGGGGGCGGCTATTATCTACGAGCAGTACTTC
TRBJ1-1	few	TRBV6-5	.	CASSYSIVLGGTEAFF	TGTGCCAGCAGTTACTCGATTGTCCTAGGAGGCACTGAAGCTTTCTTT
TRBJ1-1	few	TRBV6-1	.	CASRVLTGTEAFF	TGTGCCAGCAGGGTATTAACAGGCACTGAAGCTTTCTTT
TRBJ2-3	.	TRBV19	.	CASSSRVDTQYF	TGTGCCAGTAGCTCGCGGGTCGATACGCAGTATTTT
TRBJ1-6	.	TRBV9	.	CASNRWGQVSYNSPLHF	TGTGCCAGCAACAGATGGGGGCAAGTCTCCTATAATTCACCCCTCCACTTT
TRBJ1-1	.	TRBV2	.	CASSGAMNTEAFF	TGTGCCAGCAGTGGGGCCATGAACACTGAAGCTTTCTTT
TRBJ1-5	.	TRBV14	.	CASSLGGGRNQPQHF	TGTGCCAGCAGTTTGGGGGGAGGTCGCAATCAGCCCCAGCATTTT
TRBJ1-2	.	TRBV10-3	TRBD1	CAISPVEGQHGAYTF	TGTGCCATCAGTCCTGTGGAGGGACAGCATGGGGCCTACACCTTC
TRBJ1-5	few	TRBV6-1	.	CASGQDSLSNQPQHF	TGTGCCAGCGGTCAAGACAGCCTTAGCAATCAGCCCCAGCATTTT
TRBJ2-5	.	TRBV24-1	.	CATSGGRQETQYF	TGTGCCACCAGTGGGGGCCGCCAAGAGACCCAGTACTTC
TRBJ1-2	few	TRBV29-1	.	CSIGSRAVYGYTF	TGCAGCATTGGATCAAGGGCGGTCTATGGCTACACCTTC
TRBJ1-1	.	TRBV6-5	.	CASSSLAQNTEAFF	TGTGCCAGCAGTTCCCTCGCACAGAACACTGAAGCTTTCTTT
TRBJ2-7	once	TRBV18	.	CASSPGSGRRAYEQYF	TGTGCCAGCTCACCTGGGTCAGGGAGACGGGCCTACGAGCAGTACTTC
TRBJ2-7	.	TRBV18	.	CASSPDGLYEQYF	TGTGCCAGCTCACCGGACGGACTTTACGAGCAGTACTTC
TRBJ2-7	.	TRBV14	TRBD2	CASSQASGAYEQYF	TGTGCCAGCAGCCAAGCGAGCGGGGCCTACGAGCAGTACTTC
TRBJ2-7	few	TRBV6-5	.	CASSYYDSGARHEQYF	TGTGCCAGCAGTTATTACGACAGCGGCGCCCGTCACGAGCAGTACTTC